The clone carrying this T cell receptor (beta chain) has a count of ten or more. Its antigen is as yet unknown. These data come from a study of immune heterogeneity within non-small cell lung tumors. TCR beta CDR3 was amplified by multiplex PCR using 32 V and 13 J primers. From the multiplex PCR reads, TCRdb called clonotypes with MiXCR, one entry per CDR3 protein. The sample contains 30,000 to 40,000 distinct CDR3 sequences, 28% of which appear only once. General study points: Local T-cell clonality was recorded as moderately but significantly correlated with local tumor mutational burden, with R about 0.34.

Template input, which was bulk tumor genomic DNA, totaled 600 to 700 ng per sample. During surgery, each primary tumor gave multiple biopsies spaced as far apart as possible. Each patient presented with untreated, newly diagnosed non-small cell lung cancer and received curative surgery. Newly diagnosed non-small cell lung cancer patients undergoing curative-intent surgery served as donors. The sample comprised lung tumor tissue. This sequence originates from a man aged 40-55 years with non-small cell lung cancer.

The CDR3 is CSASRTGGVQNIQYF. The DNA of the CDR3 is TGCAGTGCTAGCAGGACAGGGGGCGTCCAAAACATTCAGTACTTC. The chain has TRBV20-1 and TRBJ2-4; the match to TRBD1 covers 11 bases. Trimming cost V 3 bases and J 5 bases; bases outside gene matches: 6. This CDR3 region has 15 residues. CDR1 and CDR2 from the germline V gene are DFQATT and SNEGSKA (reference sequence).